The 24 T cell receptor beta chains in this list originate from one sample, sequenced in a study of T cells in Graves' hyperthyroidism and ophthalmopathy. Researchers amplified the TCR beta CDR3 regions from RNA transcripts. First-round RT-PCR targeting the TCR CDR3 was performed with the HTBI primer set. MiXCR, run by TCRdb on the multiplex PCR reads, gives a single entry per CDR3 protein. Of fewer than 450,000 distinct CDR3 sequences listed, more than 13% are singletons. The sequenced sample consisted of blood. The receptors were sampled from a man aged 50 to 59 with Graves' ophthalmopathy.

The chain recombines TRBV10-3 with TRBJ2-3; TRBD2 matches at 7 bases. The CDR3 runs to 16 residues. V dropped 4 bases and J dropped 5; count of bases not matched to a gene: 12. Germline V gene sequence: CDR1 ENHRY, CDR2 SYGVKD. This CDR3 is CAISGGKGGREDTQYF. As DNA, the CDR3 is TGTGCCATCAGTGGGGGGAAGGGAGGGAGAGAAGATACGCAGTATTTT.

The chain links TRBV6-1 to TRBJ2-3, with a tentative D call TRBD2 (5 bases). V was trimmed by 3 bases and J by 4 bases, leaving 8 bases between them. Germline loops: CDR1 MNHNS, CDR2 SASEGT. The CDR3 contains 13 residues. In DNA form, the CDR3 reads TGTGCCAGCAGTGATAGAGGGCCAGATACGCAGTATTTT. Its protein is CASSDRGPDTQYF.

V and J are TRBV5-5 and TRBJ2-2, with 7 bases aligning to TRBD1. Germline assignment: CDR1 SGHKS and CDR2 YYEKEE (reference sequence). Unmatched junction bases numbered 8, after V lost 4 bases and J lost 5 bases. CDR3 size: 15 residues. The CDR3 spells CASSPHRGETGELFF. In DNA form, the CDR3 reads TGTGCCAGCAGCCCCCACAGGGGAGAAACCGGGGAGCTGTTTTTT.

The CDR3 DNA reads TGTGCCATCAGTTTAGCGGGGCAACCCTACAATGAGCAGTTCTTC. Translating gives CAISLAGQPYNEQFF. The chain employs TRBV10-3 and TRBJ2-1; 8 bases line up with TRBD2. Germline trimming cut 5 bases from V and 2 bases from J; bases unmatched to any gene: 5. The CDR3 extends over 15 amino acids. Germline V gene sequence: CDR1 ENHRY, CDR2 SYGVKD.

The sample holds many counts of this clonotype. DNA of the CDR3: TGCGCCAGCAGTGGGGTCAGAGAAGAGACCCAGTACTTC. Protein sequence: CASSGVREETQYF. The V gene is TRBV10-1, the J gene TRBJ2-5, with D unclear. V was pared by 4 bases and J by 3 bases, with 9 bases between. In germline, CDR1 is WNHNN, CDR2 SYGVQD (reference sequence). The CDR3 runs to 13 residues.

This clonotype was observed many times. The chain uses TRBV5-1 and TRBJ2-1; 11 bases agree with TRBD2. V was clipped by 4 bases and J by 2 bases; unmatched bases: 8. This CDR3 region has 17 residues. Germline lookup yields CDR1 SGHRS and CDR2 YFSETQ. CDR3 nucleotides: TGCGCCAGCAGCGGAATAGCGGGAGGGTTGACCTACAATGAGCAGTTCTTC. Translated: CASSGIAGGLTYNEQFF.

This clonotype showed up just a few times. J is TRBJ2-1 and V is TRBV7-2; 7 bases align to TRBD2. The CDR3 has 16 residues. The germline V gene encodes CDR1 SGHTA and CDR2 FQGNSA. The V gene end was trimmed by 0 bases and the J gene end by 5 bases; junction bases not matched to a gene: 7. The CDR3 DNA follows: TGTGCCAGCAGCTTAGCGGGGGGAGGGCAGAACAATGAGCAGTTCTTC. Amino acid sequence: CASSLAGGGQNNEQFF.

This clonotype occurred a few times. CDR3 region: CASSDWTNYEQYF. CDR3 bases: TGTGCCAGCAGTGACTGGACAAACTACGAGCAGTACTTC. The chain couples TRBV25-1 to TRBJ2-7; possibly TRBD1 for D (5 bases). CDR3 size: 13 residues. Germline CDR1 MGHDK, CDR2 SYGVNS. Between the trimmed V and J ends, which lost 3 bases and 3 bases, there was a span of 9 bases.

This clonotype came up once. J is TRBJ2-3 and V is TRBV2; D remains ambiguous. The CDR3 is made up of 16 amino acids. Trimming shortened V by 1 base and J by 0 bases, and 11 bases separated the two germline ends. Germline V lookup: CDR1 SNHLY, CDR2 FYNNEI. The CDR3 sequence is CASSEGTVFSTDTQYF. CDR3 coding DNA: TGTGCCAGCAGTGAAGGCACGGTCTTTAGCACAGATACGCAGTATTTT.

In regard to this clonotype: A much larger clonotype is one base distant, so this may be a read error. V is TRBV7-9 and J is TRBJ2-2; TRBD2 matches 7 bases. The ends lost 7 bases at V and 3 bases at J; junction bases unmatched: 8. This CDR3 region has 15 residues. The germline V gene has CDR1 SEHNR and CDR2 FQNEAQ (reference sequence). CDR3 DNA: TGTGCCAGCAAGCGGGAAGCTGGAGACACCGGGGAGCTGTTTTTT. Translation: CASKREAGDTGELFF.

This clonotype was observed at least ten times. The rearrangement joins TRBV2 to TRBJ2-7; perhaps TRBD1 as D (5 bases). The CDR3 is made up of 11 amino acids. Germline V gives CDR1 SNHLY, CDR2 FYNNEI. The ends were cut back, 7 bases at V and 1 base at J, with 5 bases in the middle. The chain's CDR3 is CASTGSYEQYF. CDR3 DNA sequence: TGTGCCAGCACAGGGTCCTACGAGCAGTACTTC.

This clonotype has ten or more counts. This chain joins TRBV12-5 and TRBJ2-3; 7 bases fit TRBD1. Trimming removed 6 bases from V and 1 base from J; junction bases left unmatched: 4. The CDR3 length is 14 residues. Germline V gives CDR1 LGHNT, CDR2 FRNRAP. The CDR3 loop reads CASGTGSGTDTQYF. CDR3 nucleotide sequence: TGTGCTAGTGGGACAGGGAGCGGCACAGATACGCAGTATTTT.

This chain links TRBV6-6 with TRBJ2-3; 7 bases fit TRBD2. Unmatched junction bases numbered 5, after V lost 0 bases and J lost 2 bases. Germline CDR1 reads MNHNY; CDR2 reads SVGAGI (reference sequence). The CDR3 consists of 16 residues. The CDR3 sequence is CASSYSIGRSTDTQYF. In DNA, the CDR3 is TGTGCCAGCAGTTACTCTATCGGGAGGTCCACAGATACGCAGTATTTT.

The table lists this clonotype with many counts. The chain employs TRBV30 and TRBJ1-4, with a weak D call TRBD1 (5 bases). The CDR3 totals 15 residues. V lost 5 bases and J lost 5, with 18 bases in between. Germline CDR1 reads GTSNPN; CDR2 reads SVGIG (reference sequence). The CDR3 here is CAWAQPGPPNEKLFF. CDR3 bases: TGTGCCTGGGCACAGCCGGGACCCCCGAATGAAAAACTGTTTTTT.

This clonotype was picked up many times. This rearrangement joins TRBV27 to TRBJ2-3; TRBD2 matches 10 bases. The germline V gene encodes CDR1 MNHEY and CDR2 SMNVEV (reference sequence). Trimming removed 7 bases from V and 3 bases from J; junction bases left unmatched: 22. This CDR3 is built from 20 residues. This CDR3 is CASNPSRGYGAGGDTDTQYF. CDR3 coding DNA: TGTGCCAGCAACCCCAGCCGGGGATATGGAGCGGGAGGGGATACAGATACGCAGTATTTT.

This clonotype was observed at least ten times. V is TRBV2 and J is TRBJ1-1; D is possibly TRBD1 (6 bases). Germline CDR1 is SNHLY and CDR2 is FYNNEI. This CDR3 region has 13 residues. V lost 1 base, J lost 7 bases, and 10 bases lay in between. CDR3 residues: CASSEVPRGEAFF. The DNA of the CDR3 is TGTGCCAGCAGTGAAGTCCCCAGGGGTGAAGCTTTCTTT.

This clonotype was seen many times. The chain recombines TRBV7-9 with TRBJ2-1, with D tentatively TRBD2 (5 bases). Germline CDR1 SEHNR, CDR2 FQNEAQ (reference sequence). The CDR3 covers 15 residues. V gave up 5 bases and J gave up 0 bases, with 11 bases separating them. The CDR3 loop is CASSPRSVSYNEQFF. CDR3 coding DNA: TGTGCCAGCAGCCCTCGTAGCGTCTCCTACAATGAGCAGTTCTTC.

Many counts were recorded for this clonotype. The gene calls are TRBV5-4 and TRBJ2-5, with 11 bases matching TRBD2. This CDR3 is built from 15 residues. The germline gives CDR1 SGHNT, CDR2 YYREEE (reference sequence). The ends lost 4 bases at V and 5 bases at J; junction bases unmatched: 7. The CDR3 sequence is CASSPPSSGRETQYF. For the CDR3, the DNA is TGTGCCAGCAGCCCCCCCTCTAGCGGGAGGGAGACCCAGTACTTC.

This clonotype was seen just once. The CDR3 nucleotides read TGTGCCAGCAGTTTTCCGGGACAGGAGTACTTC. The encoded protein is CASSFPGQEYF. The chain recombines TRBV6-5 with TRBJ2-7; 8 bases agree with TRBD1. CDR3 length equals 11 residues. After removal of 4 bases from V and 11 bases from J, the junction contained 4 bases not matched to a gene. Per the germline V gene, CDR1 is MNHEY and CDR2 is SVGAGI.

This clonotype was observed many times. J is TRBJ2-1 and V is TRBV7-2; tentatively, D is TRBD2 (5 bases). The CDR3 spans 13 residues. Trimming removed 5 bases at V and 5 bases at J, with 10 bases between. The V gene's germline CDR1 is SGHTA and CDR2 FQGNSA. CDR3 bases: TGTGCCAGCAGCCGACCTAGCCACAATGAGCAGTTCTTC. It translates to CASSRPSHNEQFF. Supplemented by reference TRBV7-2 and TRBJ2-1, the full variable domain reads GAGVSQSPSNKVTEKGKDVELRCDPISGHTALYWYRQSLGQGLEFLIYFQGNSAPDKSGLPSDRFSAERTGGSVSTLTIQRTQQEDSAVYLCASSRPSHNEQFFGPGTRLTVL.

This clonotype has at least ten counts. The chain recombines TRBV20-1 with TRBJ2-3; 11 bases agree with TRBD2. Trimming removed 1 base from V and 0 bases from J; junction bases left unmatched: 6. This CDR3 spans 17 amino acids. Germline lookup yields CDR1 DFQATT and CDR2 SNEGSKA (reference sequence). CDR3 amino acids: CSARGGTSGTSTDTQYF. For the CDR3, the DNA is TGCAGTGCTAGAGGTGGGACTAGCGGAACTAGCACAGATACGCAGTATTTT.

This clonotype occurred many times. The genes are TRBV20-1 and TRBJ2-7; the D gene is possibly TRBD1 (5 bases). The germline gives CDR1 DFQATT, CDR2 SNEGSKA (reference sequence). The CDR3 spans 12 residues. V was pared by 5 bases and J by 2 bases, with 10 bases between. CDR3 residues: CSALGATYEQYF. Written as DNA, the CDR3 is TGCAGTGCTCTAGGGGCGACCTACGAGCAGTACTTC.

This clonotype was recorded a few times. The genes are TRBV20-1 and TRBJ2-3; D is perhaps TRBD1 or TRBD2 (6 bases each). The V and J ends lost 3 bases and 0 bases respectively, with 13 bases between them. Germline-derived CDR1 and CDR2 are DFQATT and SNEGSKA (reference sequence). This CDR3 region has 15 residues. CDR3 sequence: CSARSGASSTDTQYF. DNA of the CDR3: TGCAGTGCTAGGTCGGGGGCGTCCAGCACAGATACGCAGTATTTT.

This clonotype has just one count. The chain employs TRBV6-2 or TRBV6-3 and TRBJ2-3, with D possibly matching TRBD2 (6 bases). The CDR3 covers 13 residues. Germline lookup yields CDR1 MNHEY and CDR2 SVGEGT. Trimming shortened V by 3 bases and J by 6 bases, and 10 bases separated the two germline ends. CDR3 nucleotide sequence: TGTGCCAGCAGTTATCTGGGAGGTGATACGCAGTATTTT. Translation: CASSYLGGDTQYF.